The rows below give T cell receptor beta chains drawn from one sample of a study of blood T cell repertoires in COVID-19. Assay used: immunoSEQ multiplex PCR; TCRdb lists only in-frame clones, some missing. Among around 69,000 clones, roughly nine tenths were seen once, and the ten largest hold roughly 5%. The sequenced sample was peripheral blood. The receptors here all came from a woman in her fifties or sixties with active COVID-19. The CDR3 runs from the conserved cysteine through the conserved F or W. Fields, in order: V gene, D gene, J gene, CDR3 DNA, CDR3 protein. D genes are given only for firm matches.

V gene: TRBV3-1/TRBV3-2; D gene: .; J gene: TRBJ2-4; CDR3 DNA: TGTGCCAGCAGCCTACATGCGGGGAGCGAGAGCATTCAGTACTTC; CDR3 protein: CASSLHAGSESIQYF
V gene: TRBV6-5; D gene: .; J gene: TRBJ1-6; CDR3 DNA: TGTGCCAGCAGTCCCGCAGGGCTAAGATCACCCCTCCACTTT; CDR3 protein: CASSPAGLRSPLHF
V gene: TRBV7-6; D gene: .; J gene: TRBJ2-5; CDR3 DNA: TGTGCCAGCAGCTTAGAGGGACGGCGGGGACAAGAGACCCAGTACTTC; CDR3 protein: CASSLEGRRGQETQYF
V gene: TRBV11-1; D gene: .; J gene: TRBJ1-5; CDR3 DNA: TGTGCCAGCAGCTTAGAGGTGGCAGCGAACAATCAGCCCCAGCATTTT; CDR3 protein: CASSLEVAANNQPQHF
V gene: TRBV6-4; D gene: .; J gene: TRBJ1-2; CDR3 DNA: TGTGCCAGCAGTGACTCGGCCCTTGGGGGGACCAAAGGCTACACCTTC; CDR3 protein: CASSDSALGGTKGYTF
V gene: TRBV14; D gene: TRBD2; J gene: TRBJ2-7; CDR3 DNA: TGTGCCAGCAGCCCGGGACTAGCGGGAGTAAAGCAGTACTTC; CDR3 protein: CASSPGLAGVKQYF
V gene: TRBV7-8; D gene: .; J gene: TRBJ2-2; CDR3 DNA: TGTGCCAGCAGCCGAGACTCTTACACCGGGGAGCTGTTTTTT; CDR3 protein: CASSRDSYTGELFF
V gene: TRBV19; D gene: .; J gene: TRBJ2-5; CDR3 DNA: TGTGCCAGTAGTCTCCGGGAAGCAGAGACCCAGTACTTC; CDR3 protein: CASSLREAETQYF
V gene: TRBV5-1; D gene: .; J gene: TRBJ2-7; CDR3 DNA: TGCGCCAGCAGCTGGGTTACAGGGAGCGAGCAGTACTTC; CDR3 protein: CASSWVTGSEQYF
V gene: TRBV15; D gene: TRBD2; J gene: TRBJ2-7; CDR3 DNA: TGTGCCACCAGTTCCAAGCGGCTAGCGGAATTCTACGAGCAGTACTTC; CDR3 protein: CATSSKRLAEFYEQYF
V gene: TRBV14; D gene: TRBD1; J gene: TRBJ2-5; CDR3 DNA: TGTGCCAGCAGCCAAGAGGACAGGCCTACAGGGACCCAGTACTTC; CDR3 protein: CASSQEDRPTGTQYF
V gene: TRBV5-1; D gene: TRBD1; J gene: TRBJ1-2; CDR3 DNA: TGCGCCAGCAGCTCCGGGGACAGTAACTATGGCTACACCTTC; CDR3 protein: CASSSGDSNYGYTF
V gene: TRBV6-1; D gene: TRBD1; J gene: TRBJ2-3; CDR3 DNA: TGTGCCAGCAGTCCCAACAGGGGTCGCACAGATACGCAGTATTTT; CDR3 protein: CASSPNRGRTDTQYF
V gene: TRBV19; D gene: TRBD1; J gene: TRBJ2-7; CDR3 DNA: TGTGCCAGTACCTTATCTGCCTTACAGGGGGAATCCTACGAGCAGTACTTC; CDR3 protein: CASTLSALQGESYEQYF
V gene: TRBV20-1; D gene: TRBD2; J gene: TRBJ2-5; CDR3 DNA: TGCACCCCAAAGGGAGGGGAGACCCAGTACTTC; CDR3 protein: CTPKGGETQYF